This T cell receptor beta chain was retrieved from a study of blood T cells in healthy people across ages. Sample-barcoded 5' priming and a J-beta primer mix drove a second PCR of 7 to 11 cycles. TCRdb analysed the 5' RACE reads with MiXCR anew, one entry per CDR3 protein. Of about 1.4 million distinct CDR3 sequences listed, 55% to 75% are singletons. Regarding this clonotype: One junction end does not reproduce the germline sequence, and a read error may be involved.

The V gene's germline CDR1 is ENHRY and CDR2 SYGVKD. CDR3 length: 14 residues. This receptor was obtained from a man in his late teens or twenties in good health. Source material: blood. The J gene is TRBJ1-4, the V gene TRBV10-3; 10 bases are shared with TRBD1. The DNA of the CDR3 is TGTGCCGTCAGAGGACAGGGGGCTAATGAAAAACTGTTTTTT. Amino acid sequence: CAVRGQGANEKLFF.